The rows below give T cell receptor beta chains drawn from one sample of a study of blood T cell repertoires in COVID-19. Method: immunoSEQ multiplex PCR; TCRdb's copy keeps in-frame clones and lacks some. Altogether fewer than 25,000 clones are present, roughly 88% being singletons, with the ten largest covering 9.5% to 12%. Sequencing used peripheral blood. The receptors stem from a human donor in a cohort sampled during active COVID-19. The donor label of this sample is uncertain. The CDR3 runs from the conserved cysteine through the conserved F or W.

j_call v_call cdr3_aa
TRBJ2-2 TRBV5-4 CASSLGEANTGELFF
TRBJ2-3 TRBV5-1 CASSETSGMVDTQYF
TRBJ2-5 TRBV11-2 CASSPTSGTETQYF
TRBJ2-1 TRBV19 CASNRQGARNEQFF
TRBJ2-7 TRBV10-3 CGTGNSYEQYF
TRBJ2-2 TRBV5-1 CASSENDVRLTGELFF
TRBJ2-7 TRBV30 CAWRETGSSYEQYF
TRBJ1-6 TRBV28 CASSASGLGDSPLHF
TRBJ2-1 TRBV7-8 CASSFRTSGHNEQFF
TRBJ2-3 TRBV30 CAWSAHSSTDTQYF
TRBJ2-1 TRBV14 CASSHLLAGGYEQFF